Described below is a single T cell receptor beta chain sequence and its context. As yet, its antigen is unknown. This sample is part of a study of cytomegalovirus exposure and HLA in healthy donors. Study-level information: The 90 to 150 validation repertoires used a platform that matched the one used for the approximately 620 first-cohort repertoires, as a later analysis reported.

The data were produced by immunoSEQ multiplex PCR, yet TCRdb's version contains in-frame clones alone and is incomplete. Of approximately 100,000 clones detected, about 94% appear once; the ten largest clones hold 1.1%. Trimming shortened V by 5 bases and J by 5 bases, and 9 bases separated the two germline ends. There are 12 residues in the CDR3. The V gene's germline CDR1 is MDHEN and CDR2 SYDVKM. The donors were part of the roughly 120-subject validation cohort, which stood apart from the approximately 700-subject first cohort. Findings and limits, study-wide: The study flagged some 180 TCR beta chains as cytomegalovirus-associated.

This TCR was recovered from a woman aged 25 to 39 in good health and CMV-seropositive. V usage is TRBV28 and J usage is TRBJ1-1, with D tentatively TRBD1 (6 bases). The source material was PBMCs. The CDR3 DNA reads as TGTGCCAGCAGTCTACAGGGAACTGAAGCTTTCTTT. Its protein is CASSLQGTEAFF.